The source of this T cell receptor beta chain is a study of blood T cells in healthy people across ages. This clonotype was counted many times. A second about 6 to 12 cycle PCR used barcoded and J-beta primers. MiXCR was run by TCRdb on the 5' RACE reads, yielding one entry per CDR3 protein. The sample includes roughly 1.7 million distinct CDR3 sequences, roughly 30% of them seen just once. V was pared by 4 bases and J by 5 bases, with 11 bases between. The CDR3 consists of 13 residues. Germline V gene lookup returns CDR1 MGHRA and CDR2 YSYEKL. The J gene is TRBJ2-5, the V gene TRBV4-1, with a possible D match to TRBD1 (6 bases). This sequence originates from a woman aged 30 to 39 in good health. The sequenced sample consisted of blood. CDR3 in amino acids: CASSLQGTETQYF. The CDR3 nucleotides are TGCGCCAGCAGCCTACAGGGAACGGAGACCCAGTACTTC.